Shown below are 10 T cell receptor beta chains from a single sample sequenced in a study of CD8 T cells in Susac syndrome. RNA amounts of roughly 0.45 to 1 ug underwent reverse transcription with random hexamers. TCRdb reprocessed the immunoSEQ multiplex PCR reads via MiXCR and lists one record per CDR3 protein. The sample holds about 150,000 distinct CDR3 sequences, roughly 95% seen once. The sample comprised CD4+ T cells from PBMCs. The origin of the receptors is a human donor with Susac syndrome.

CDR3 in amino acids: CASSQGQRQGLYGYTF. The DNA of the CDR3 is TGCGCCAGCAGCCAAGGCCAGAGACAGGGACTCTATGGCTACACCTTC. The J gene is TRBJ1-2, the V gene TRBV4-1; 7 bases are a match to TRBD1. Losses at the gene ends were 1 base for V and 4 bases for J; bases not matched to a gene: 9. Germline CDR1 is MGHRA and CDR2 is YSYEKL. This CDR3 has 16 amino acids.

This clonotype appeared once. The V call is TRBV3-1, the J call TRBJ2-5, with D possibly being TRBD2 (5 bases). CDR1 is LGHDT and CDR2 is YNNKEL in the germline V gene (reference sequence). This CDR3 has 12 residues. V lost 5 bases, J lost 5 bases, and 9 bases lay in between. The CDR3 DNA is TGTGCCAGCAGCGCCGGCGGGGAGACCCAGTACTTC. Translated: CASSAGGETQYF.

The CDR3 is CSVEVGTTGELFF. The CDR3 DNA reads TGCAGCGTTGAAGTGGGGACCACCGGGGAGCTGTTTTTT. The V gene is TRBV29-1, the J gene TRBJ2-2, with D perhaps TRBD1 or TRBD2 (5 bases each). Germline values: CDR1 SQVTM, CDR2 ANQGSEA. V was shortened by 1 base and J by 4 bases, with 7 bases between the two germline ends. This CDR3 region has 13 residues.

The chain combines TRBV2 with TRBJ1-2, with no clear D. Germline V gene sequence: CDR1 SNHLY, CDR2 FYNNEI. CDR3 length: 11 amino acids. V dropped 6 bases and J dropped 5 bases, with 7 bases sitting between them. The CDR3 region has the DNA TGTGCCAGCAGGCCCAGTTATGGCTACACCTTC. Its translation is CASRPSYGYTF.

The CDR3 loop reads CASSYPRGATDTQYF. CDR3 coding DNA: TGTGCCAGCAGTTACCCCCGGGGGGCCACAGATACGCAGTATTTT. This chain uses TRBV6-6 with TRBJ2-3, with D perhaps matching TRBD2 (7 bases). With 2 bases removed from V and 2 bases from J, the gap between germline ends came to 11 bases. The CDR3 has 15 amino acids. CDR1 and CDR2 (germline): MNHNY, SVGAGI (reference sequence).

This clonotype was found once. V usage is TRBV19 and J usage is TRBJ2-7, with D maybe TRBD1 (6 bases). Germline assignment: CDR1 LNHDA and CDR2 SQIVND (reference sequence). This CDR3 comprises 13 residues. V was pared by 5 bases and J by 2 bases, with 10 bases between. The CDR3 nucleotides are TGTGCCAGTAGTCCGGGACACCCCTACGAGCAGTACTTC. Translating it yields CASSPGHPYEQYF. Based on the CDR3 plus reference TRBV19 and TRBJ2-7, the full variable domain is DGGITQSPKYLFRKEGQNVTLSCEQNLNHDAMYWYRQDPGQGLRLIYYSQIVNDFQKGDIAEGYSVSREKKESFPLTVTSAQKNPTAFYLCASSPGHPYEQYFGPGTRLTVT.

This rearrangement joins TRBV7-9 to TRBJ2-3, with 8 bases identical to TRBD2. The trim removed 3 bases at V and 5 bases at J, leaving 4 bases unmatched. The CDR3 is 14 residues long. Germline-derived CDR1 and CDR2 are SEHNR and FQNEAQ (reference sequence). CDR3 DNA: TGTGCCAGCAGCTTCGGGGGGGCCTTAGATACGCAGTATTTT. Amino acids: CASSFGGALDTQYF.

This rearrangement joins TRBV18 to TRBJ2-2; 12 bases fit TRBD1. The CDR3 contains 16 residues. The junction had 4 bases not matched to a gene; V was cut back by 1 base and J by 7 bases. Germline CDR1 and CDR2: KGHSH and LQKENI. The CDR3 is CASSPRDRGPHGELFF. The DNA for the CDR3 is TGTGCCAGCTCACCACGGGACAGGGGGCCTCACGGGGAGCTGTTTTTT.

This rearrangement joins TRBV7-2 to TRBJ1-5; weak D call: TRBD1 (6 bases). This CDR3 contains 13 residues. The V end was cut by 4 bases, the J end by 11 bases, with 15 bases between. Germline V gene data show CDR1 as SGHTA and CDR2 as FQGNSA. The CDR3, as DNA: TGTGCCAGCAGCTCGGAAGTGGGGGGCACCCAGCATTTT. It codes for CASSSEVGGTQHF.

This sequence joins TRBV20-1 and TRBJ1-1; maybe TRBD1 (5 bases). V was cut by 4 bases and J by 1 base, with 13 bases left in between. The length of the CDR3 is 14 residues. Germline V gene sequence: CDR1 DFQATT, CDR2 SNEGSKA (reference sequence). CDR3 region: CSAILGRTNTEAFF. The CDR3 DNA follows: TGCAGTGCTATCTTGGGGCGGACGAACACTGAAGCTTTCTTT.